This T cell receptor beta chain was sequenced for a study of T cell responses to AZD1222 COVID-19 vaccine. Points from the study as a whole: Spike-specific TCR depth and breadth grew after two AZD1222 doses.

TCRdb's table, derived via immunoSEQ multiplex PCR, lists solely in-frame clones and lacks some. The sample holds about 83,000 clones, 86% seen once. V lost 1 base to trimming and J lost 3 bases, with 9 bases between them. The germline V gene encodes CDR1 SEHNR and CDR2 FQNEAQ (reference sequence). The CDR3 is 14 amino acids. About this clone itself: Its antigen is as yet unknown.

V is TRBV7-9 and J is TRBJ1-1; D perhaps matches TRBD1 (6 bases). This clonotype originated in an adult in good health. Sequences were derived from peripheral blood, sampled on day 0 of AZD1222 vaccination. In DNA form, the CDR3 reads TGTGCCAGCAGCTTAGAACAGGGTTACACTGAAGCTTTCTTT. Its protein product is CASSLEQGYTEAFF.